One sample yielded the 28 T cell receptor beta chains listed below, sequenced in a study of T cells expressing NK-cell markers. One entry per CDR3 protein, without DNA, is what TCRdb gives after re-calling the 5' RACE reads. Reported are 550,000 to 600,000 distinct CDR3 sequences; the ten largest clones contain approximately 3.6%. Sequenced input: blood T cells: a sorted CD56 or NKG2C T cell subset, CD4+ or CD8+ T cells, or bulk PBMC T cells (not recorded which). The origin of the receptors is a man aged 18 to 30 in good health.

The V call is TRBV25-1, the J call TRBJ2-2; TCRdb returns TRBD1, unconfirmable since there is no DNA. Germline loops: CDR1 MGHDK, CDR2 SYGVNS. CDR3 size: 15 residues. The CDR3 sequence is CASTPPRGRTGELFF.

The chain recombines TRBV29-1 with TRBJ1-3; the D call from TCRdb, TRBD1, cannot be confirmed without DNA. Germline V gives CDR1 SQVTM, CDR2 ANQGSEA. The CDR3 spans 15 residues. The CDR3 here is CSVARDNISGNTIYF.

J is TRBJ2-7 and V is TRBV15; the TCRdb D gene call, TRBD1, has no DNA to confirm it. This CDR3 is 15 amino acids long. The germline CDR1 and CDR2 sequences are LNHNV and YYDKDF (reference sequence). The CDR3 is CATSRDSASGDEQYF.

The CDR3 protein is CASSGRDVNLGAEQFF. This chain uses TRBV6-2 or TRBV6-3 with TRBJ2-1; the D gene TCRdb calls, TRBD1, cannot be checked with no DNA. Germline-derived CDR1 and CDR2 are MNHEY and SVGEGT. The CDR3 length is 16 residues.

This chain uses TRBV7-8 with TRBJ2-1; with no DNA, the TCRdb D assignment of TRBD2 cannot be verified. Germline values: CDR1 SGHVS, CDR2 FQNEAQ. The CDR3 runs 18 residues. CDR3 region: CASSLTLASGLAGGEQFF.

The V call is TRBV12-3 or TRBV12-4, the J call TRBJ2-7; the TCRdb call, TRBD2, lacks DNA for checking. This CDR3 is 13 amino acids long. The CDR3 reads CASRPGRGPQQYF.

The chain recombines TRBV6-2 or TRBV6-3 with TRBJ2-1. Looked up from germline, CDR1 is MNHEY and CDR2 is SVGEGT. This CDR3 contains 14 residues. This CDR3 reads CASSYGLNYNEQFF.

The V gene is TRBV7-6, the J gene TRBJ2-2. The CDR3 is 15 residues long. Germline CDR1 reads SGHVS; CDR2 reads FNYEAQ. The CDR3 is CASSLAGVVIGELFF.

The gene calls are TRBV6-2 or TRBV6-3 and TRBJ2-5; TCRdb names TRBD2, which stays unverified in the absence of DNA. Germline V gene data show CDR1 as MNHEY and CDR2 as SVGEGT. The CDR3 totals 13 residues. CDR3 region: CASRRDQIETQYF.

The V and J genes are TRBV27 and TRBJ2-1; TCRdb designates TRBD2, a call that cannot be tested without DNA. This CDR3 contains 11 residues. Germline values: CDR1 MNHEY, CDR2 SMNVEV (reference sequence). CDR3 loop: CASSLQRLTFF.

The chain links TRBV7-9 to TRBJ2-7; TCRdb calls TRBD1, which cannot be checked without DNA. The CDR3 length is 13 residues. CDR1 is SEHNR, CDR2 FQNEAQ, per germline (reference sequence). Here the CDR3 reads CASSLQPVWEQYF.

The rearrangement joins TRBV5-1 to TRBJ2-2; TCRdb calls TRBD2, which cannot be checked without DNA. Germline V gene lookup returns CDR1 SGHRS and CDR2 YFSETQ. There are 15 residues in the CDR3. The chain's CDR3 is CASSPGLLNTGELFF.

The rearrangement links TRBV5-6 to TRBJ2-5; TCRdb designates TRBD1, a call that cannot be tested without DNA. This CDR3 region has 13 residues. Germline V lookup: CDR1 SGHDT, CDR2 YYEEEE. CDR3 region: CASSRFSRETQYF.

V usage is TRBV6-1 and J usage is TRBJ2-3; the TCRdb D gene call, TRBD2, has no DNA to confirm it. CDR3 length equals 13 residues. CDR1 is MNHNS, CDR2 SASEGT, per germline. The CDR3 loop reads CASSERTSGPQYF.

The chain combines TRBV9 with TRBJ1-5; TCRdb gives TRBD1 as the D gene, but with no DNA this cannot be confirmed. The germline V gene has CDR1 SGDLS and CDR2 YYNGEE. The CDR3 extends over 14 amino acids. The CDR3 sequence: CASTQTGGGQPQHF.

The gene calls are TRBV20-1 and TRBJ2-3; TCRdb gives TRBD1 as the D gene, but with no DNA this cannot be confirmed. The germline CDR1 and CDR2 sequences are DFQATT and SNEGSKA (reference sequence). The CDR3 extends over 16 amino acids. CDR3 protein: CSAGPLADKLTDTQYF.

V usage is TRBV19 and J usage is TRBJ2-1; the D call of TRBD1 rests on TCRdb alone, since no DNA is present to check it. There are 16 residues in the CDR3. Per germline, CDR1 LNHDA and CDR2 SQIVND (reference sequence). The CDR3 reads CATYAGGAAPRYEQFF.

V is TRBV4-1 and J is TRBJ2-2; TCRdb selects TRBD1, and the lack of DNA leaves this call unchecked. The CDR3 contains 16 residues. Germline loops: CDR1 MGHRA, CDR2 YSYEKL. The CDR3 here is CASSQMGDRVSGELFF.

The chain combines TRBV5-1 with TRBJ2-1; the TRBD1 assignment by TCRdb is unverifiable without DNA. CDR1 and CDR2 (germline): SGHRS, YFSETQ. The CDR3 totals 16 residues. CDR3: CASSSQGAGKTGEQFF.

The chain is built from TRBV19 and TRBJ1-1. The V gene's germline CDR1 is LNHDA and CDR2 SQIVND (reference sequence). The CDR3 is 13 residues long. The CDR3 protein is CASNRRGNAEAFF.

The J gene is TRBJ2-1, the V gene TRBV7-9; as DNA is missing, the TRBD2 call by TCRdb cannot be tested. CDR3 length equals 15 residues. Germline V gives CDR1 SEHNR, CDR2 FQNEAQ (reference sequence). The CDR3 region is CASSLGGVASDEQFF.

The rearrangement joins TRBV4-3 to TRBJ2-1; TCRdb calls TRBD2, which cannot be checked without DNA. This CDR3 has 16 amino acids. The V gene's germline CDR1 is LGHNA and CDR2 YSLEER. This CDR3 is CASSQDGREGDNEQFF.

The chain carries TRBV5-1 and TRBJ2-1. CDR1 and CDR2 from the germline V gene are SGHRS and YFSETQ. The CDR3 spans 12 residues. This chain's CDR3 is CASSRANNEQFF.

The CDR3 sequence: CASSFGGTRVSFF. The rearrangement joins TRBV7-2 to TRBJ2-1; TCRdb indicates TRBD2, and absent DNA this call remains unverified. There are 13 residues in the CDR3. Germline CDR1 is SGHTA and CDR2 is FQGNSA.

The chain couples TRBV29-1 to TRBJ2-1; TCRdb selects TRBD2, and the lack of DNA leaves this call unchecked. The germline CDR1 and CDR2 sequences are SQVTM and ANQGSEA. This CDR3 is built from 18 residues. The CDR3 region is CSVEGGTSGRPGVGEQFF.

The genes are TRBV7-8 and TRBJ2-1; TCRdb indicates TRBD1, and absent DNA this call remains unverified. Germline V gene lookup returns CDR1 SGHVS and CDR2 FQNEAQ. The CDR3 has 14 amino acids. Here the CDR3 reads CASSAGTANNEQFF.

V and J are TRBV6-2 or TRBV6-3 and TRBJ1-5; TCRdb's D gene call, TRBD1, goes unchecked for lack of DNA. The CDR3 is 16 residues long. The V gene's germline CDR1 is MNHEY and CDR2 SVGEGT. The CDR3 protein is CASSYSKKGGNQPQHF.

V gene TRBV6-2 or TRBV6-3 combines with J gene TRBJ1-2; the D call of TRBD1 rests on TCRdb alone, since no DNA is present to check it. The CDR3 spans 14 residues. Germline assignment: CDR1 MNHEY and CDR2 SVGEGT. CDR3 region: CASRKGAKNYGYTF.